Detailed here is one T cell receptor (beta chain). This entry is derived from a study of T cell changes during pregnancy in multiple sclerosis. Repertoires were generated with immunoSEQ multiplex PCR, while TCRdb's copy carries only in-frame clones and drops some. The sample lists around 45,000 clones; around 93% were seen once. Germline lookup yields CDR1 GTSNPN and CDR2 SVGIG (reference sequence). Trimming took 0 bases from V and 4 from J, leaving 9 bases between them. The CDR3 loop spans 13 amino acids. The input for sequencing was CD4+ T cells from peripheral blood mononuclear cells, taken before pregnancy. The sequence was obtained from a female donor with multiple sclerosis, enrolled in a pregnancy study. The chain combines TRBV30 with TRBJ1-1; D call uncertain. The CDR3 DNA reads TGTGCCTGGAGTGTAGGAGGACCCACTGAAGCTTTCTTT. Amino acid sequence: CAWSVGGPTEAFF.